Listed below are T cell receptor beta chains from one sample, sequenced in a study of glioma-infiltrating T cells. From the multiplex PCR reads, TCRdb called clonotypes with MiXCR, one entry per CDR3 protein. The sample shows over 90,000 distinct CDR3 sequences, 29% of them seen only once. Sequenced input: glioma tissue, nonneoplastic brain tissue, or PBMCs (not recorded which). The receptors were sampled from a human donor with low-grade glioma or glioblastoma, undergoing nonglioma brain surgery, or in good health (not recorded which). Both conserved end residues are part of each CDR3. Fields, in order: D gene, V gene, J gene, clone size, CDR3 DNA, CDR3 protein. The D gene is left open where the match is weak. A row's size may be missing; if present it is once, few, many or a size class.

D: NA
V: TRBV2
J: TRBJ1-5
size: many
DNA: TGTGCCAGCAGTCACGGACAGCCCAATCAGCCCCAGCATTTT
CDR3: CASSHGQPNQPQHF

D: NA
V: TRBV14
J: TRBJ1-1
size: medium-sized
DNA: TGTGCCAGCAGCCAAAGGTTGCCCCGCACTGAAGCTTTCTTT
CDR3: CASSQRLPRTEAFF

D: NA
V: TRBV28
J: TRBJ1-4
size: NA
DNA: TGTGCCAGCAGTACAGGAGCAACTAATGGAAAACTGTTTTTT
CDR3: CASSTGATNGKLFF

D: NA
V: TRBV3-1
J: TRBJ1-3
size: few
DNA: TGTGCCAGCAGCCAAGGGTCCCCGGGGTCAGGCGCTGGAAACACCATATATTTT
CDR3: CASSQGSPGSGAGNTIYF

D: TRBD1
V: TRBV6-1
J: TRBJ2-5
size: many
DNA: TGTGCCAGCAGAGAGACAGGGGGCCAAGAGACCCAGTACTTC
CDR3: CASRETGGQETQYF

D: NA
V: TRBV19
J: TRBJ2-5
size: many
DNA: TGTGCCAGTAGTACCCCCGCAGGGCGAGAGACCCAGTACTTC
CDR3: CASSTPAGRETQYF

D: TRBD2
V: TRBV6-6
J: TRBJ2-3
size: many
DNA: TGTGCCAGCAGTTACGTTAGCGGGGGGGCCACACATACGCAGTATTTT
CDR3: CASSYVSGGATHTQYF

D: NA
V: TRBV4-1
J: TRBJ2-7
size: once
DNA: TGCGCAAGCAGCCAAGATCCACAGGCCGCCTACGAGAAGTACTTC
CDR3: CASSQDPQAAYEKYF

D: TRBD1
V: TRBV7-9
J: TRBJ1-1
size: many
DNA: TGTGCCAGCAGCTTAGTGACAGGGCGGACTGAAGCTTTCTTT
CDR3: CASSLVTGRTEAFF

D: NA
V: TRBV6-1
J: TRBJ2-7
size: many
DNA: TGTGCCAGCAGTGAAGCGGGGGTCGGAACCTACGAGCAGTACTTC
CDR3: CASSEAGVGTYEQYF

D: NA
V: TRBV19
J: TRBJ2-1
size: NA
DNA: TGTGCCAGTAGTGTCTTCGGGAACATGCTATCCAATGAGCAGTTCTTC
CDR3: CASSVFGNMLSNEQFF

D: NA
V: TRBV7-2
J: TRBJ2-3
size: NA
DNA: TGTGCCAGCAGCTCCCAAAGAAGAGGGGGGGTTGACACAGATACGCAGTATTTT
CDR3: CASSSQRRGGVDTDTQYF

D: NA
V: TRBV12-3/TRBV12-4
J: TRBJ1-3
size: NA
DNA: TGTGCCAGCAGGATTGAGCCCTCTGGAAACACCATATATTTT
CDR3: CASRIEPSGNTIYF

D: NA
V: TRBV6-5
J: TRBJ1-1
size: NA
DNA: TGTGCCAGCAGCGGTGATTGGACTGAAGCTTTCTTT
CDR3: CASSGDWTEAFF

D: TRBD2
V: TRBV28
J: TRBJ2-5
size: few
DNA: TGTGCCAGCAGTTCGGGACTAGCGGGGGGGCTTGTAATGGCCTTGGAGACCCAGTACTTC
CDR3: CASSSGLAGGLVMALETQYF